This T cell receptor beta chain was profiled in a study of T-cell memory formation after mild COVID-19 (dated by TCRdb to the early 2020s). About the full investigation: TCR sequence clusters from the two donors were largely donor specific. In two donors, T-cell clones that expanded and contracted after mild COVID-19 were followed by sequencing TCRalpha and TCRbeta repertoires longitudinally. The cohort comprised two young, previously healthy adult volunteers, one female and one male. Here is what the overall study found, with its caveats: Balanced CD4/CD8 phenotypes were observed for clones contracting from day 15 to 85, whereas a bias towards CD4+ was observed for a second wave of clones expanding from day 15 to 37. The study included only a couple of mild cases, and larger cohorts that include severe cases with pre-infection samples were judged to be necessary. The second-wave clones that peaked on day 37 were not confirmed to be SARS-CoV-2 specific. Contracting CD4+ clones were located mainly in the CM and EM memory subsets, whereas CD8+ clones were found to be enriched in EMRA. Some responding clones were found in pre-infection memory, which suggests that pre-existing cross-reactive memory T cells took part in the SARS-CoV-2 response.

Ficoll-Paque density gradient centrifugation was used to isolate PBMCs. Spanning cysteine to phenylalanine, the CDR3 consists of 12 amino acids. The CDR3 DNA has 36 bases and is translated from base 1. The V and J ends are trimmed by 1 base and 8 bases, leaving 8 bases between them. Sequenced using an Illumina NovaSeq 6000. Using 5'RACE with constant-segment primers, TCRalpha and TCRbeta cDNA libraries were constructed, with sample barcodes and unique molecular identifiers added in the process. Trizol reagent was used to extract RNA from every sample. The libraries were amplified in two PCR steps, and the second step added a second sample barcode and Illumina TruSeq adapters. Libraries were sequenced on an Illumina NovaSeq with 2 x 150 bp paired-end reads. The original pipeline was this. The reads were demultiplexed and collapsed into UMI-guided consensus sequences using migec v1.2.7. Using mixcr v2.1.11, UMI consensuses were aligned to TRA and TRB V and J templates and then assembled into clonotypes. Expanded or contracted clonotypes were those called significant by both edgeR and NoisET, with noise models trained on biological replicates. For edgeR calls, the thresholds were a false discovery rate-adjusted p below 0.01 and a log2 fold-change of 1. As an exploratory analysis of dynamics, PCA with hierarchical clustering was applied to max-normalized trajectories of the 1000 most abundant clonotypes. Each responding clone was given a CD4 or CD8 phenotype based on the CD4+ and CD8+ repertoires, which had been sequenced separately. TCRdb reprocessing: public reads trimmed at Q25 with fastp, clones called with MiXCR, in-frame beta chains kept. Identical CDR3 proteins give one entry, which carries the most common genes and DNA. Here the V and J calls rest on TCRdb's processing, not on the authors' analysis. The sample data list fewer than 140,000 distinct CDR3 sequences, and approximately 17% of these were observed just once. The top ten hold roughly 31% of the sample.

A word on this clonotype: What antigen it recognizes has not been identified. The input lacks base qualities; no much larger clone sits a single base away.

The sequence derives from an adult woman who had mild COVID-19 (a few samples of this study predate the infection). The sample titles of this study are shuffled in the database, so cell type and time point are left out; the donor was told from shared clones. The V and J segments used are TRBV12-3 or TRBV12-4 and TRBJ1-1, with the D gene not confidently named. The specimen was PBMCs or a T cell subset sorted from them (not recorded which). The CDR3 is CASSLGPGEAFF. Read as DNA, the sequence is TGTGCCAGCAGTTTAGGTCCCGGGGAAGCTTTCTTT.